This is a list of T cell receptor beta chains from one sample in a study of cytomegalovirus exposure and HLA in healthy donors. TCRdb keeps only in-frame clones here, not all; method: immunoSEQ multiplex PCR. Of about 330,000 clones listed, roughly 89% are singletons. The sample consisted of PBMCs. These receptors were obtained from a woman in her late teens or twenties in good health and CMV-seronegative. CDR3s include the opening cysteine and the closing phenylalanine or tryptophan. D genes are given only for firm matches. A clone size is listed for some rows: how often the clone was seen (once, few, many), or a class if it is expanded.

j_gene	d_gene	v_gene	abundance	CDR3aa	CDR3nt
TRBJ1-2	.	TRBV7-9	.	CASSFSDYGYTF	TGTGCCAGCAGCTTCTCGGACTATGGCTACACCTTC
TRBJ2-4	.	TRBV4-3	.	CASSQDRGTKNIQYF	TGCGCCAGCAGCCAAGATCGGGGGACTAAAAACATTCAGTACTTC
TRBJ2-7	.	TRBV18	.	CASSPGQGSPYEQYF	TGTGCCAGCTCACCGGGGCAGGGTAGTCCCTACGAGCAGTACTTC
TRBJ1-2	TRBD1	TRBV6-1	.	CASRGGQGADGYTF	TGTGCCAGCAGGGGGGGACAGGGGGCCGATGGCTACACCTTC
TRBJ1-1	TRBD1	TRBV15	.	CATSRDIRDRGLQGAFF	TGTGCCACCAGCAGAGATATACGGGACAGGGGGCTCCAGGGAGCTTTCTTT
TRBJ1-2	.	TRBV2	few	CASSEDTGFGYGYTF	TGTGCCAGCAGTGAAGACACAGGGTTCGGATATGGCTACACCTTC
TRBJ1-5	.	TRBV9	.	CASSVGLDQPQHF	TGTGCCAGCAGCGTAGGGCTCGATCAGCCCCAGCATTTT
TRBJ2-3	TRBD2	TRBV9	.	CASSVVAGGSVADTQYF	TGTGCCAGCAGCGTGGTAGCGGGAGGGTCGGTCGCAGATACGCAGTATTTT
TRBJ2-7	TRBD2	TRBV18	.	CASSQTGGTYEQYF	TGTGCCAGCTCCCAAACGGGAGGTACCTACGAGCAGTACTTC
TRBJ2-2	TRBD1	TRBV2	.	CASRTGGANGELFF	TGTGCCAGCAGGACAGGGGGCGCGAACGGGGAGCTGTTTTTT
TRBJ2-2	.	TRBV5-8	.	CASSLGLSSGELFF	TGTGCCAGCAGCTTGGGTCTCTCCAGTGGGGAGCTGTTTTTT
TRBJ2-3	.	TRBV5-6	.	CASSLALVTGADTQYF	TGTGCCAGCAGCTTGGCTCTCGTGACGGGGGCAGATACGCAGTATTTT
TRBJ2-1	TRBD1	TRBV29-1	.	CSGGQGINEQFF	TGCAGCGGGGGACAGGGAATAAATGAGCAGTTCTTC
TRBJ2-3	.	TRBV6-5	few	CASSYSSEADTQYF	TGTGCCAGCAGTTACTCGTCAGAAGCAGATACGCAGTATTTT
TRBJ2-3	TRBD2	TRBV4-1	.	CASSQTSGSSTDTQYF	TGCGCCAGCAGCCAAACTAGCGGGTCTAGCACAGATACGCAGTATTTT
TRBJ2-5	TRBD1	TRBV18	.	CASSRSGGRETQYF	TGTGCCAGCTCTCGTTCAGGGGGCAGAGAGACCCAGTACTTC
TRBJ2-5	.	TRBV18	.	CASSQNRAQETQYF	TGTGCCAGCTCACAAAACAGGGCCCAAGAGACCCAGTACTTC
TRBJ2-1	TRBD2	TRBV5-1	.	CASSLAPGGFNNEQFF	TGCGCCAGCAGCTTGGCCCCGGGAGGTTTTAACAATGAGCAGTTCTTC
TRBJ2-5	TRBD2	TRBV28	.	CASSGPGLAGVENQETQYF	TGTGCCAGCAGTGGACCGGGACTAGCGGGAGTGGAGAACCAAGAGACCCAGTACTTC
TRBJ2-7	.	TRBV4-1	.	CASSPEQVSYEQYF	TGCGCCAGCAGCCCTGAGCAGGTCTCCTACGAGCAGTACTTC
TRBJ2-2	.	TRBV30	.	CAWSSFLATGELFF	TGTGCCTGGAGTTCTTTTCTAGCTACCGGGGAGCTGTTTTTT
TRBJ2-3	TRBD2	TRBV28	.	CASSSQREVPDTQYF	TGTGCCAGCAGTTCTCAGCGGGAGGTGCCAGATACGCAGTATTTT
TRBJ2-1	TRBD1	TRBV7-2	.	CASSLTGGAFYNEQFF	TGTGCCAGCAGTCTCACAGGGGGCGCATTTTACAATGAGCAGTTCTTC
TRBJ2-7	.	TRBV9	once	CASSPPSTYEQYF	TGTGCCAGCAGCCCCCCTTCTACCTACGAGCAGTACTTC
TRBJ1-3	TRBD1	TRBV5-1	.	CASSDPDRGLGNTIYF	TGCGCCAGCAGCGACCCGGACAGGGGGTTGGGAAACACCATATATTTT
TRBJ2-7	TRBD1	TRBV7-7	.	CASSSDRGSEQYF	TGTGCTAGCAGTTCGGACAGGGGTTCCGAGCAGTACTTC
TRBJ1-1	.	TRBV4-1	.	CASSPPGAGTEAFF	TGCGCCAGCAGCCCTCCGGGAGCAGGCACTGAAGCTTTCTTT
TRBJ2-7	TRBD2	TRBV11-2	.	CASSTFSGSSYEQYF	TGTGCCAGCAGCACTTTTAGCGGGAGCTCCTACGAGCAGTACTTC
TRBJ2-7	TRBD2	TRBV14	.	CASSQRGVYEQYF	TGTGCCAGCAGCCAGCGGGGGGTCTACGAGCAGTACTTC
TRBJ2-1	TRBD2	TRBV10-1	few	CASSARGGAYNEQFF	TGCGCCAGCAGCGCACGGGGGGGGGCCTACAATGAGCAGTTCTTC
TRBJ2-2	TRBD2	TRBV9	.	CASSVRGGSWDTGELFF	TGTGCCAGCAGCGTAAGAGGCGGGAGCTGGGACACCGGGGAGCTGTTTTTT
TRBJ2-7	.	TRBV10-3	.	CAISARVPYEQYF	TGTGCCATCAGTGCGAGGGTACCCTACGAGCAGTACTTC
TRBJ2-7	.	TRBV19	once	CASSALNSYEQYF	TGTGCCAGTAGTGCTCTAAACTCCTACGAGCAGTACTTC
TRBJ1-5	.	TRBV25-1	.	CASRRDSNQPQHF	TGTGCCAGCAGAAGAGATAGCAATCAGCCCCAGCATTTT
TRBJ2-7	TRBD2	TRBV7-9	.	CASSPILAFSYEQYF	TGTGCCAGCAGCCCAATACTAGCGTTCTCCTACGAGCAGTACTTC
TRBJ2-5	.	TRBV5-1	.	CASSLGRGEETQYF	TGCGCCAGCAGCTTGGGTAGGGGCGAAGAGACCCAGTACTTC
TRBJ2-3	.	TRBV25-1	.	CASSERRSWADTQYF	TGTGCCAGCAGTGAACGTAGGAGTTGGGCAGATACGCAGTATTTT
TRBJ2-1	.	TRBV7-2	.	CASSSRSGNEQFF	TGTGCCAGCAGCTCCCGCTCGGGCAATGAGCAGTTCTTC
TRBJ1-4	TRBD1	TRBV18	.	CASSPGTENEKLFF	TGTGCCAGCTCACCAGGGACAGAGAATGAAAAACTGTTTTTT
TRBJ1-5	.	TRBV7-2	.	CASSQGQMSNQPQHF	TGTGCCAGCAGCCAAGGACAGATGAGCAATCAGCCCCAGCATTTT
TRBJ2-1	.	TRBV11-2	.	CASSSLRGARESAQFF	TGTGCCAGCAGCTCCTTAAGAGGGGCCCGGGAGAGTGCGCAGTTCTTC
TRBJ1-1	TRBD1	TRBV6-6	.	CASSYHRGTEAFF	TGTGCCAGCAGTTACCACAGGGGCACTGAAGCTTTCTTT
TRBJ2-7	TRBD2	TRBV5-1	.	CASSGGLAVNEQYF	TGCGCCAGCAGCGGGGGACTAGCTGTCAACGAGCAGTACTTC
TRBJ1-2	.	TRBV5-4	once	CASSLGQQYGYTF	TGTGCCAGCAGTCTCGGACAGCAGTATGGCTACACCTTC
TRBJ2-5	.	TRBV6-5	.	CASRSGETQYF	TGTGCCAGCAGAAGCGGGGAGACCCAGTACTTC
TRBJ1-3	TRBD1	TRBV28	.	CASRTTGGLSGNTIYF	TGTGCCAGCAGAACGACAGGGGGCTTATCTGGAAACACCATATATTTT
TRBJ2-1	.	TRBV7-9	few	CASSYRDGSSYNEQFF	TGTGCCAGCAGCTACAGGGACGGCAGCTCCTACAATGAGCAGTTCTTC
TRBJ2-1	TRBD2	TRBV7-2	once	CASSLGLAGVYNEQFF	TGTGCCAGCAGCTTAGGGCTAGCGGGAGTCTACAATGAGCAGTTCTTC
TRBJ1-2	.	TRBV19	.	CASSVQGTSYGYTF	TGTGCCAGTAGTGTACAGGGTACGAGCTATGGCTACACCTTC
TRBJ2-7	.	TRBV7-9	.	CASSPGQGGSYEQYF	TGTGCCAGCAGCCCCGGGCAAGGAGGGTCCTACGAGCAGTACTTC
TRBJ2-7	.	TRBV5-8	.	CASSLADRYEQYF	TGTGCCAGCAGCTTGGCGGACAGATACGAGCAGTACTTC
TRBJ2-3	TRBD2	TRBV7-3	.	CASSPGGVTNWVTQYF	TGTGCCAGCAGCCCCGGGGGGGTGACTAACTGGGTTACGCAGTATTTT